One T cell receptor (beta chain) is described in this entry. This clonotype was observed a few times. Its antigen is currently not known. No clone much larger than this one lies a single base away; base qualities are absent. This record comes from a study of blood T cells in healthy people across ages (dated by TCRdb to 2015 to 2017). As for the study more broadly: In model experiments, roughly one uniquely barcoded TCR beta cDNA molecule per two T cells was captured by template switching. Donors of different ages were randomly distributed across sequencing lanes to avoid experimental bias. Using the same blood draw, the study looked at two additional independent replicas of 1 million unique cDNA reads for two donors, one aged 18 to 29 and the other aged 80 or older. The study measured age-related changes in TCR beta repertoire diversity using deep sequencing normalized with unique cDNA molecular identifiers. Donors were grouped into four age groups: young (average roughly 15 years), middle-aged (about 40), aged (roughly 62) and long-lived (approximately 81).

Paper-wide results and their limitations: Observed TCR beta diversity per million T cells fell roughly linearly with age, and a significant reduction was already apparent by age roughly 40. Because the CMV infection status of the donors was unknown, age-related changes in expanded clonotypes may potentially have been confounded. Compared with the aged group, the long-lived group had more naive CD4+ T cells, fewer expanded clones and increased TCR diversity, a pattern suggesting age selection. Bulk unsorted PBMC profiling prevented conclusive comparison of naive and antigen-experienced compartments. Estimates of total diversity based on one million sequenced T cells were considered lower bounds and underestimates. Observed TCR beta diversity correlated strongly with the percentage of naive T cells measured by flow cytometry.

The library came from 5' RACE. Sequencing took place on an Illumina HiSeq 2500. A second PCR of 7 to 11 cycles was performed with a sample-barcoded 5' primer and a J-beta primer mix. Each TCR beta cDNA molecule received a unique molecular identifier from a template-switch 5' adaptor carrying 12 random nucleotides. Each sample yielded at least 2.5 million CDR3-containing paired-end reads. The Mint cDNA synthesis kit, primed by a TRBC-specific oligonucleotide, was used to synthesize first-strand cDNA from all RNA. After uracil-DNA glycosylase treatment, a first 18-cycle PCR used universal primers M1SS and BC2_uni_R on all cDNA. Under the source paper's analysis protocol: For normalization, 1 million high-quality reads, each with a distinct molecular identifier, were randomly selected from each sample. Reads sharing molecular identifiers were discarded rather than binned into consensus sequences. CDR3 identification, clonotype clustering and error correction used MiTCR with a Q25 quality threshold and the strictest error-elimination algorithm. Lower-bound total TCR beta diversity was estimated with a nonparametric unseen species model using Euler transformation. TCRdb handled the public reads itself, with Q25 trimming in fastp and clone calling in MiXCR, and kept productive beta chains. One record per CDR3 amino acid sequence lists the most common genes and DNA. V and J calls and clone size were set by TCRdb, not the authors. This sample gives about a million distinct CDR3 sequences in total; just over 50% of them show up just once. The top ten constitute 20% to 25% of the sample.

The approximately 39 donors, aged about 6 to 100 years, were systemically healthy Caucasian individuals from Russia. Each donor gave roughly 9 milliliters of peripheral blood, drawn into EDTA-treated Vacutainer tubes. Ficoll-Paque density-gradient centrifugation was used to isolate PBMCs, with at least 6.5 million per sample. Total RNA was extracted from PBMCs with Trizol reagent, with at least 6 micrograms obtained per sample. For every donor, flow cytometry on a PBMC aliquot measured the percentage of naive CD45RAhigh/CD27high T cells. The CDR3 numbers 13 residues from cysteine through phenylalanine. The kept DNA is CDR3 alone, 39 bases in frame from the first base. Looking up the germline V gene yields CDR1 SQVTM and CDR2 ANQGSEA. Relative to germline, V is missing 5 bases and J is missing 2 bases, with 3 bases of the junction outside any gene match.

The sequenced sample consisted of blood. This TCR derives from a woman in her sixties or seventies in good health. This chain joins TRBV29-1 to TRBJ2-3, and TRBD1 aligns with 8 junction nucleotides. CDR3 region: CSVSGGLTDTQYF. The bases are TGCAGCGTTTCAGGGGGCCTCACAGATACGCAGTATTTT.